The source of this TCR beta chain is a study of cytomegalovirus exposure and HLA in healthy donors. PCR amplification relied on 60 Vbeta primers (plus 13 Jbeta primers). Some clones are missing from TCRdb's copy, which holds only in-frame ones; the method was immunoSEQ multiplex PCR. The repertoire holds about 170,000 clones, with 75% to 90% as singletons. Germline assignment: CDR1 SGHKS and CDR2 YYEKEE (reference sequence). Between the trimmed V and J ends, which lost 1 base and 5 bases, there was a span of 7 bases. CDR3 length equals 13 residues. Material: PBMCs. J is TRBJ2-4 and V is TRBV5-5; D is uncertain. The source is a male donor in good health and CMV-seronegative. CDR3 coding DNA: TGTGCCAGCAGCTTGTATTCGGAAAACATTCAGTACTTC. Protein: CASSLYSENIQYF.